The 25 T cell receptor beta chains reported below all come from one sample, sequenced in a study of shared clonotypes between healthy human individuals. Some clones are missing from TCRdb's copy, which holds only in-frame ones; the method was immunoSEQ multiplex PCR. The repertoire includes over 2 million clones, roughly 94% of them detected once, and more than 0.1% sits in the top ten. Sequencing used naive CD4+ T cells sorted from blood. The subset denotes: CD45RA+ positively selected. The source of these receptors is a man younger than 35 in good health.

This clone was recorded only once. Other DNA sequences in the sample encode the same CDR3. This rearrangement joins TRBV10-2 to TRBJ2-2, with TRBD1 matching 7 bases. The V and J ends lost 3 bases and 5 bases, in that order; junction bases with no gene match: 0. Per germline, CDR1 WSHSY and CDR2 SAAADI. CDR3 length: 13 residues. The CDR3: CASSEQGTGELFF. CDR3 bases: TGCGCCAGCAGTGAACAGGGGACCGGGGAGCTGTTTTTT.

The V and J genes are TRBV2 and TRBJ1-4, with 7 bases fitting TRBD1. Trimming cost V 8 bases and J 8 bases; bases outside gene matches: 2. This CDR3 has 11 amino acids. CDR1 and CDR2 from the germline V gene are SNHLY and FYNNEI. As DNA, the CDR3 is TGTGCCAGCCAGACAGGGGAAAAACTGTTTTTT. It specifies CASQTGEKLFF. Full variable domain (outside the CDR3, taken from reference TRBV2 and TRBJ1-4): EPEVTQTPSHQVTQMGQEVILRCVPISNHLYFYWYRQILGQKVEFLVSFYNNEISEKSEIFDDQFSVERPDGSNFTLKIRSTKLEDSAMYFCASQTGEKLFFGSGTQLSVL.

The CDR3 protein is CASSFKGNGANVLTF. The CDR3 DNA reads as TGTGCCAGCAGCTTCAAAGGGAATGGGGCCAACGTCCTGACTTTC. This rearrangement joins TRBV5-4 to TRBJ2-6; D unclear. This CDR3 has 15 residues. Germline V gives CDR1 SGHNT, CDR2 YYREEE (reference sequence). V lost 2 bases to trimming and J lost 3 bases, with 9 bases between them.

This chain connects TRBV2 to TRBJ2-1; tentatively, D is TRBD1 or TRBD2 (7 bases each). This CDR3 has 11 amino acids. Germline V gene lookup returns CDR1 SNHLY and CDR2 FYNNEI. The V end was cut by 7 bases, the J end by 9 bases, with 10 bases between. The CDR3 nucleotides are TGTGCCAGCACAGGGGGGGCTGAGCAGTTCTTC. It specifies CASTGGAEQFF.

The chain links TRBV29-1 to TRBJ2-5, with 7 positions matching TRBD2. With V trimmed by 6 bases and J by 3 bases, 7 bases remained unmatched. The CDR3 runs to 13 residues. The germline V gene encodes CDR1 SQVTM and CDR2 ANQGSEA. Here the CDR3 reads CSVNSRGKETQYF. The CDR3 nucleotides are TGCAGCGTCAACTCGCGGGGGAAAGAGACCCAGTACTTC.

A word on this clone: Other nucleotide sequences from this sample produce the same CDR3. The rearrangement links TRBV2 to TRBJ2-7; D gene ambiguous. Germline V gene sequence: CDR1 SNHLY, CDR2 FYNNEI. The CDR3 length is 12 residues. The V end lost 6 bases, the J end lost 2 bases, and 8 bases lay between the germline ends. The CDR3 loop reads CASRGDTYEQYF. CDR3 in DNA: TGTGCCAGCAGGGGTGATACCTACGAGCAGTACTTC. The full variable domain, completed using reference TRBV2 and TRBJ2-7, is EPEVTQTPSHQVTQMGQEVILRCVPISNHLYFYWYRQILGQKVEFLVSFYNNEISEKSEIFDDQFSVERPDGSNFTLKIRSTKLEDSAMYFCASRGDTYEQYFGPGTRLTVT.

This chain links TRBV6-5 with TRBJ2-4; D not certain. V shed 6 bases and J shed 11 bases, with 14 bases lying between them. There are 12 residues in the CDR3. Looked up from germline, CDR1 is MNHEY and CDR2 is SVGAGI. CDR3: CASSGTKDVQYF. As DNA, the CDR3 is TGTGCCAGCAGCGGCACCAAAGACGTTCAGTACTTC.

The chain couples TRBV7-9 to TRBJ1-4; 7 nucleotides agree with TRBD1. V lost 5 bases, J lost 8 bases, and 11 bases stayed unmatched. Germline-derived CDR1 and CDR2 are SEHNR and FQNEAQ (reference sequence). The CDR3 has 15 residues. The CDR3 DNA follows: TGTGCCAGCAGCCTAAACGCACAGGGGTACGAAAAACTGTTTTTT. The encoded protein is CASSLNAQGYEKLFF.

The rearrangement uses TRBV6-4 and TRBJ1-2; 10 bases are a match to TRBD1. The CDR3 runs 15 residues. V lost 2 bases to trimming and J lost 2 bases; unmatched junction nucleotides: 2. Germline CDR1 and CDR2: MRHNA and SNTAGT. This chain's CDR3 is CASSDVTGGNYGYTF. CDR3 bases: TGTGCCAGCAGTGACGTGACAGGGGGCAACTATGGCTACACCTTC.

This clone was found once. This chain links TRBV27 with TRBJ1-1; 10 nucleotides align to TRBD1. CDR3 size: 16 residues. Losses at the gene ends were 6 bases for V and 4 bases for J; bases not matched to a gene: 11. The germline gives CDR1 MNHEY, CDR2 SMNVEV (reference sequence). In DNA form, the CDR3 reads TGTGCCAGCAGGCGTGGGACAGGGGCGGGAGGCACTGAAGCTTTCTTT. Protein product: CASRRGTGAGGTEAFF.

This clone was observed once. Other DNA sequences in the sample encode the same CDR3. The chain employs TRBV29-1 and TRBJ2-3, with D possibly TRBD2 on 6 matching bases. The ends were cut back, 3 bases at V and 1 base at J, with 8 bases in the middle. The length of the CDR3 is 13 residues. From germline, CDR1 is SQVTM and CDR2 ANQGSEA. The CDR3 coding sequence is TGCAGCGTTGATAGGGAGGGCACAGATACGCAGTATTTT. Translation gives CSVDREGTDTQYF.

The rearrangement uses TRBV12-5 and TRBJ2-3; 12 nucleotides agree with TRBD2. Germline V gene sequence: CDR1 LGHNT, CDR2 FRNRAP. The CDR3 is made up of 16 amino acids. J was trimmed by 4 bases and V by 5 bases; bases with no gene match: 7. CDR3 bases: TGTGCTAGTGGTCTTCCGCTAGCGGGAGGGTCAGATACGCAGTATTTT. It encodes CASGLPLAGGSDTQYF.

This sequence joins TRBV18 and TRBJ1-1; D gene uncertain. Trimming took off 2 bases at V and 1 base at J, with 11 bases between the two ends. The CDR3 totals 15 residues. The germline gives CDR1 KGHSH, CDR2 LQKENI. For the CDR3, the DNA is TGTGCCAGCTCACCATCCACAGTTTCGAACACTGAAGCTTTCTTT. Its translation: CASSPSTVSNTEAFF.

The chain couples TRBV30 to TRBJ1-4; D not certain. V lost 5 bases and J 8 bases, leaving 18 bases between the germline ends. The CDR3 sequence is 14 residues long. Germline V lookup: CDR1 GTSNPN, CDR2 SVGIG (reference sequence). CDR3: CAWGRKGLEEKLFF. The DNA for the CDR3 is TGTGCCTGGGGACGAAAAGGACTGGAAGAAAAACTGTTTTTT.

Notes on this clone: At one boundary the junction diverges from the germline segment, which might be a read error. This chain joins TRBV6-6 and TRBJ2-7; D unresolved. CDR1 MNHNY and CDR2 SVGAGI come from the germline V gene (reference sequence). This CDR3 has 14 amino acids. The CDR3 reads CASSYSKGSYEQYF. The CDR3 bases are TGTGCCAGCAGCTACTCAAAGGGCTCCTACGAGCAGTACTTC.

J is TRBJ2-3 and V is TRBV18; D might be TRBD1 or TRBD2, each matching 5 bases. The length of the CDR3 is 16 residues. Trimming shortened V by 1 base and J by 2 bases, and 13 bases separated the two germline ends. From germline, CDR1 is KGHSH and CDR2 LQKENI. In nucleotides, the CDR3 is TGTGCCAGCTCACCACAGTCTCTAGGGACCACAGATACGCAGTATTTT. Its translation: CASSPQSLGTTDTQYF. The complete variable domain, with remaining parts taken from reference TRBV18 and TRBJ2-3, reads NAGVMQNPRHLVRRRGQEARLRCSPMKGHSHVYWYRQLPEEGLKFMVYLQKENIIDESGMPKERFSAEFPKEGPSILRIQQVVRGDSAAYFCASSPQSLGTTDTQYFGPGTRLTVL.

This clone was found once. The chain uses TRBV7-2 and TRBJ1-6; 8 bases line up with TRBD1. This CDR3 spans 15 amino acids. The junction had 7 bases not matched to a gene; V was cut back by 3 bases and J by 9 bases. Germline assignment: CDR1 SGHTA and CDR2 FQGNSA. CDR3 sequence reads: CASSLDRAGGSPLHF. The DNA of the CDR3 is TGTGCCAGCAGCTTGGACAGGGCAGGTGGTTCACCCCTCCACTTT.

V is TRBV25-1 and J is TRBJ1-1; TRBD1 aligns across 9 bases. V lost 2 bases to trimming and J lost 5 bases; unmatched junction nucleotides: 9. Germline values: CDR1 MGHDK, CDR2 SYGVNS. The CDR3 is 16 amino acids. In DNA, the CDR3 is TGTGCCAGCAGTGAAGACGGGACAGGGAAGGGGACTGAAGCTTTCTTT. Its protein is CASSEDGTGKGTEAFF.

This clone was recorded only once. The chain joins TRBV11-3 to TRBJ2-2; D call uncertain. Germline CDR1 reads SGHNT; CDR2 reads YENEEA. The CDR3 runs 13 residues. V lost 1 base to trimming and J lost 7 bases, with 7 bases between them. The CDR3 bases are TGTGCCAGCAGCTTAGGAGGAATCGGGGAGCTGTTTTTT. Translated: CASSLGGIGELFF. Using reference TRBV11-3 and TRBJ2-2 for the parts outside the CDR3, the full variable domain is EAGVVQSPRYKIIEKKQPVAFWCNPISGHNTLYWYLQNLGQGPELLIRYENEEAVDDSQLPKDRFSAERLKGVDSTLKIQPAELGDSAVYLCASSLGGIGELFFGEGSRLTVL.

On this clone itself: This CDR3 is also generated by other DNA sequences in the sample. This chain connects TRBV5-8 to TRBJ1-1; D may be TRBD1 (5 bases). The germline CDR1 and CDR2 sequences are SGHTS and YDEGEE. V lost 2 bases and J 1 base, leaving 9 bases between the germline ends. This CDR3 has 14 amino acids. CDR3 protein: CASSLGTGNTEAFF. CDR3 nucleotides: TGTGCCAGCAGCTTAGGCACAGGGAACACTGAAGCTTTCTTT.

The rearrangement uses TRBV9 and TRBJ1-2; 7 nucleotides agree with TRBD1. V dropped 3 bases and J dropped 8; count of bases not matched to a gene: 13. The germline V gene encodes CDR1 SGDLS and CDR2 YYNGEE. The CDR3 length is 15 residues. The CDR3 coding sequence is TGTGCCAGCAGCGACAGGACAGGCGGTCCGGGGGGCTACACCTTC. Amino acids: CASSDRTGGPGGYTF.

The chain couples TRBV2 to TRBJ1-2; possibly TRBD1 for D (5 bases). Trimming removed 6 bases from V and 0 bases from J, with 11 bases in between. This CDR3 contains 14 residues. In germline, CDR1 is SNHLY, CDR2 FYNNEI. CDR3 region: CASRGDATNYGYTF. The CDR3 bases are TGTGCCAGCAGGGGGGACGCCACTAACTATGGCTACACCTTC.

V gene TRBV11-2 combines with J gene TRBJ2-3; a possible D gene is TRBD2 (5 bases). This CDR3 has 14 amino acids. Trimming left V 4 bases short and J 0 bases short, with 8 bases between. Germline-derived CDR1 and CDR2 are SGHAT and FQNNGV. The CDR3 DNA is TGTGCCAGCAGCTCTAGCCTCAGCACAGATACGCAGTATTTT. It is translated as CASSSSLSTDTQYF.

This chain links TRBV18 with TRBJ1-6; D not certain. This CDR3 contains 15 residues. Germline CDR1 reads KGHSH; CDR2 reads LQKENI. With 5 bases removed from V and 5 bases from J, the gap between germline ends came to 13 bases. Here the CDR3 reads CASSTNGQHNSPLHF. In nucleotides, the CDR3 is TGTGCCAGCTCAACGAACGGGCAGCATAATTCACCCCTCCACTTT.

V usage is TRBV9 and J usage is TRBJ2-1; 10 nucleotides match TRBD1. CDR3 length: 14 residues. CDR1 and CDR2 (germline): SGDLS, YYNGEE. With 2 bases clipped from V and 5 bases from J, the junction kept 1 base outside the gene matches. The CDR3 bases are TGTGCCAGCAGCGTCGACAGGGGGCACAATGAGCAGTTCTTC. Amino acids: CASSVDRGHNEQFF.